A selection of T cell receptor beta chains follows, all from one sample in a study of blood T cells in healthy people across ages. TCRdb re-called the 5' RACE reads through MiXCR, storing one row per CDR3 protein. The sample includes under 1 million distinct CDR3 sequences, under 45% of them seen just once. The sequenced material came from blood. These receptors were taken from a man in his sixties in good health. The CDR3 runs from the conserved cysteine through the conserved F or W. Fields, in order: J gene, clone size, V gene, D gene, CDR3 length, CDR3 protein, CDR3 DNA. A D gene is named only where the DNA matches it firmly. Only some rows state a clone size, as once, few, many or a class for expanded clones.

J: TRBJ1-4
size: -
V: TRBV5-1
D: -
length: 15
CDR3: CASSPVDGHNEKLFF
DNA: TGCGCCAGCAGCCCTGTGGACGGGCATAATGAAAAACTGTTTTTT

J: TRBJ2-1
size: -
V: TRBV18
D: TRBD2
length: 20
CDR3: CASSPPAGTSGDSFYNEQFF
DNA: TGTGCCAGCTCACCACCGGCCGGGACTAGCGGGGATTCTTTCTACAATGAGCAGTTCTTC

J: TRBJ2-2
size: -
V: TRBV28
D: -
length: 16
CDR3: CASSPQRQGVTGELFF
DNA: TGTGCCAGCAGCCCCCAGAGGCAGGGAGTGACCGGGGAGCTGTTTTTT

J: TRBJ2-5
size: few
V: TRBV11-2
D: -
length: 15
CDR3: CASSLGGIKSNEQYF
DNA: TGTGCCAGCAGCTTAGGTGGAATAAAAAGCAATGAGCAGTACTTC

J: TRBJ2-7
size: few
V: TRBV27
D: TRBD2
length: 13
CDR3: CASSSRGLYEQYF
DNA: TGTGCCAGCAGTTCGCGGGGGTTATACGAGCAGTACTTC

J: TRBJ2-4
size: -
V: TRBV5-1
D: TRBD1
length: 17
CDR3: CASSLAPGGLTKNIQYF
DNA: TGCGCCAGCAGCTTGGCGCCAGGGGGCTTAACCAAAAACATTCAGTACTTC

J: TRBJ2-7
size: -
V: TRBV6-2/TRBV6-3
D: -
length: 15
CDR3: CASRHPTGTSYEQYF
DNA: TGTGCCAGCAGACATCCGACAGGAACCTCCTACGAGCAGTACTTC

J: TRBJ2-1
size: few
V: TRBV20-1
D: TRBD2
length: 15
CDR3: CSAKQLAGGDNEQFF
DNA: TGCAGTGCTAAACAACTAGCGGGGGGGGACAATGAGCAGTTCTTC

J: TRBJ2-7
size: few
V: TRBV28
D: TRBD1
length: 15
CDR3: CASSSPTGGVYEQYF
DNA: TGTGCCAGCAGTTCCCCGACAGGGGGGGTTTACGAGCAGTACTTC

J: TRBJ2-1
size: few
V: TRBV7-6
D: TRBD2
length: 16
CDR3: CASSLAAGGSYNEQFF
DNA: TGTGCCAGCAGCTTAGCGGCGGGGGGCTCCTACAATGAGCAGTTCTTC

J: TRBJ2-7
size: -
V: TRBV5-6
D: TRBD2
length: 13
CDR3: CASSGGLASEQYF
DNA: TGTGCCAGCAGCGGGGGACTAGCCTCCGAGCAGTACTTC

J: TRBJ1-2
size: once
V: TRBV7-9
D: -
length: 11
CDR3: CASSLWVGYTF
DNA: TGTGCCAGCAGCTTATGGGTGGGCTACACCTTC

J: TRBJ2-7
size: few
V: TRBV7-7
D: -
length: 14
CDR3: CASSATPGAYEQYF
DNA: TGTGCCAGCAGCGCAACGCCGGGCGCCTACGAGCAGTACTTC

J: TRBJ2-1
size: -
V: TRBV7-2
D: TRBD1
length: 15
CDR3: CASSASGTGANEQFF
DNA: TGTGCCAGCAGCGCGTCCGGGACAGGGGCAAATGAGCAGTTCTTC

J: TRBJ2-1
size: -
V: TRBV15
D: -
length: 14
CDR3: CATSSGSGSDEQFF
DNA: TGTGCCACCAGCAGCGGCAGCGGAAGCGATGAGCAGTTCTTC

J: TRBJ1-5
size: few
V: TRBV12-3/TRBV12-4
D: -
length: 14
CDR3: CASRRPGGDQPQHF
DNA: TGTGCCAGCAGGCGTCCTGGGGGGGATCAGCCCCAGCATTTT

J: TRBJ2-2
size: -
V: TRBV5-1
D: -
length: 14
CDR3: CASSYRSNTGELFF
DNA: TGCGCCAGCAGCTATCGATCGAACACCGGGGAGCTGTTTTTT

J: TRBJ1-6
size: -
V: TRBV7-2
D: -
length: 15
CDR3: CASSFFDGLQSPLHF
DNA: TGTGCCAGCAGCTTTTTCGATGGGTTGCAATCACCCCTCCACTTT

J: TRBJ1-2
size: few
V: TRBV3-1
D: -
length: 12
CDR3: CASSQAVAGYTF
DNA: TGTGCCAGCAGCCAGGCCGTGGCTGGCTACACCTTC

J: TRBJ2-3
size: many
V: TRBV7-2
D: -
length: 12
CDR3: CASSSFTDTQYF
DNA: TGTGCCAGCAGTTCGTTCACAGATACGCAGTATTTT

J: TRBJ2-1
size: -
V: TRBV13
D: -
length: 15
CDR3: CASSLGGDTVNEQFF
DNA: TGTGCCAGCAGCCTAGGGGGGGACACTGTCAATGAGCAGTTCTTT

J: TRBJ1-1
size: -
V: TRBV6-5
D: TRBD1
length: 15
CDR3: CASSFGTGASTEAFF
DNA: TGTGCCAGCAGTTTTGGGACAGGGGCGAGCACTGAAGCTTTCTTT

J: TRBJ1-1
size: -
V: TRBV27
D: TRBD1
length: 17
CDR3: CASSYDDRARGGGEAFF
DNA: TGTGCCAGCAGTTATGATGACAGGGCCCGCGGGGGGGGTGAAGCTTTCTTT

J: TRBJ2-1
size: -
V: TRBV9
D: -
length: 14
CDR3: CASSVLAPTGEQFF
DNA: TGTGCCAGCAGCGTATTGGCGCCGACGGGTGAGCAGTTCTTC

J: TRBJ2-1
size: -
V: TRBV4-1
D: TRBD1
length: 16
CDR3: CASSPMGQGVNNVQFF
DNA: TGCGCCAGCAGCCCAATGGGACAGGGGGTAAACAATGTGCAGTTCTTC

J: TRBJ2-1
size: few
V: TRBV6-2/TRBV6-3
D: TRBD2
length: 15
CDR3: CASTTSGGVHVEQFF
DNA: TGTGCCAGCACGACTAGCGGGGGGGTTCATGTTGAGCAGTTCTTC

J: TRBJ2-7
size: -
V: TRBV3-1
D: -
length: 12
CDR3: CASSVIAYEQYF
DNA: TGTGCCAGCAGCGTTATAGCCTACGAGCAGTACTTC

J: TRBJ1-6
size: -
V: TRBV4-1
D: TRBD1
length: 15
CDR3: CASSRDSQSGSPLHF
DNA: TGCGCCAGCAGCCGGGACAGTCAATCTGGTTCACCCCTCCACTTT

J: TRBJ2-7
size: -
V: TRBV11-2
D: TRBD2
length: 18
CDR3: CASSLDLGGLAKFYEQYF
DNA: TGTGCCAGCAGCTTAGATTTGGGCGGACTAGCTAAATTCTACGAGCAGTACTTC

J: TRBJ2-3
size: -
V: TRBV15
D: -
length: 16
CDR3: CATSRGGAGPTDTQYF
DNA: TGTGCCACCAGCAGAGGTGGGGCGGGCCCCACAGATACGCAGTATTTT

J: TRBJ2-2
size: once
V: TRBV7-6
D: TRBD1
length: 12
CDR3: CASSFGQGGLFF
DNA: TGTGCCAGCAGCTTTGGACAGGGCGGGCTGTTTTTT

J: TRBJ2-5
size: -
V: TRBV12-3/TRBV12-4
D: -
length: 14
CDR3: CASSISGTPETQYF
DNA: TGTGCCAGCAGCATTAGCGGAACCCCAGAGACCCAGTACTTC

J: TRBJ1-1
size: -
V: TRBV5-1
D: -
length: 13
CDR3: CASSWAWNTEAFF
DNA: TGCGCCAGCAGCTGGGCCTGGAACACTGAAGCTTTCTTT

J: TRBJ2-2
size: -
V: TRBV4-3
D: TRBD2
length: 19
CDR3: CASSQPGQGLAGNTGELFF
DNA: TGCGCCAGCAGCCAGCCGGGACAGGGACTAGCGGGGAACACCGGGGAGCTGTTTTTT

J: TRBJ2-1
size: few
V: TRBV12-5
D: TRBD2
length: 17
CDR3: CASDPGLAGSSYNEQFF
DNA: TGTGCTAGTGACCCGGGACTAGCGGGGAGCTCCTACAATGAGCAGTTCTTC

J: TRBJ2-7
size: few
V: TRBV7-9
D: -
length: 14
CDR3: CASSSRDLTYEQYF
DNA: TGTGCCAGCAGCTCCAGGGACTTAACCTACGAGCAGTACTTC

J: TRBJ2-3
size: few
V: TRBV9
D: TRBD2
length: 15
CDR3: CASSTLAGVTDTQYF
DNA: TGTGCCAGCAGCACCCTAGCGGGGGTCACAGATACGCAGTATTTT